This T cell receptor beta chain was documented in a study of blood T cell repertoires in COVID-19. With 4 bases clipped from V and 10 bases from J, the junction kept 7 bases outside the gene matches. The CDR3 contains 14 residues. CDR1 is MDHEN, CDR2 SYDVKM, per germline. Sequencing used immunoSEQ multiplex PCR; TCRdb keeps in-frame clones, though not all of them. This table holds about 190,000 clones, 85% to 90% found once. The chain has TRBV28 and TRBJ2-1, with TRBD2 identical over 10 bases. The TCR originated in a woman aged 70-85 years with COVID-19, enrolled during active disease. Sequenced sample: peripheral blood. In nucleotides, the CDR3 is TGTGCCAGCAGTTCCGCCGGTAGCGGGAGGGAGCAGTTCTTC. It codes for CASSSAGSGREQFF. The full variable domain, rest sourced from reference TRBV28 and TRBJ2-1, is DVKVTQSSRYLVKRTGEKVFLECVQDMDHENMFWYRQDPGLGLRLIYFSYDVKMKEKGDIPEGYSVSREKKERFSLILESASTNQTSMYLCASSSAGSGREQFFGPGTRLTVL.